The present T cell receptor (beta chain) was sequenced within a study of blood T cell repertoires in COVID-19. About the research overall: The United States, Italy and Spain provided the acute and convalescent COVID-19 samples. T cells, B-cell-depleted T cells, or PBMCs supplied cDNA or gDNA.

As processed by the authors: Estimation of nucleated cell counts relied on the amplification of reference gene primers. The repertoire was sequenced with immunoSEQ multiplex PCR; TCRdb's copy has only in-frame clones and lacks some. The D gene and trimming were derived from the DNA, and the V and J assignments and clone size from that table. The sample lists some 220,000 clones; around 85% were seen once. The receptor was derived from a woman aged 55-69 years with active or convalescent COVID-19. Input material: peripheral blood.

CDR3 sequence reads: CATSSRQGGETQYF. CDR3 nucleotide sequence: TGTGCCACCAGCAGTAGACAGGGCGGAGAGACCCAGTACTTC. The J gene is TRBJ2-5, the V gene TRBV15; TRBD1 matches at 7 bases. This CDR3 has 14 residues. Germline V CDR1 and CDR2: LNHNV, YYDKDF (reference sequence). Trimming removed 3 bases from V and 4 bases from J; junction bases left unmatched: 5.